Detailed here is one T cell receptor (beta chain). Looked up from germline, CDR1 is SGHRS and CDR2 is YFSETQ. CDR3 length equals 16 residues. V shed 5 bases and J 1 base; nucleotides not matched to a gene: 9. Profiling relied on immunoSEQ multiplex PCR, and the TCRdb table lists in-frame clones only, not all of them. Of over a million clones in the sample, about 96% were seen once. These data are taken from a study of shared clonotypes between healthy human individuals. At the level of the study: There were three CD4 naive, three CD4 memory, two CD8 naive and one CD8 memory plates per donor.

Sequencing was carried out using naive CD4+ T cells sorted from blood. Specified subset: CD45RA+ positively selected. The TCR originated in a young man in good health. The chain uses TRBV5-1 and TRBJ2-1; 7 bases agree with TRBD1. Written as DNA, the CDR3 is TGCGCCAGCAGTTATCAGGGGGAGATATCCTACAATGAGCAGTTCTTC. Encoded protein: CASSYQGEISYNEQFF.